What follows is one TCR beta chain and its context. There are many counts of this clonotype. The specificity of this receptor is unknown. Per-nucleotide qualities are absent, and no much larger clonotype sits a single base away. The library was generated by 5' RACE. The data were produced on an Illumina HiSeq 2500. A second PCR of 7 to 11 cycles was run with a J-beta primer mix and a sample-barcoded 5' primer. A unique molecular identifier was introduced onto each TCR beta cDNA molecule by a template-switch 5' adaptor carrying 12 random nucleotides. Each sample yielded at least 2.5 million CDR3-containing paired-end reads. The Mint cDNA synthesis kit, primed by a TRBC-specific oligonucleotide, was used to synthesize first-strand cDNA from all RNA. After uracil-DNA glycosylase treatment, a first 18-cycle PCR used universal primers M1SS and BC2_uni_R on all cDNA. On the study's bioinformatics: For normalization, 1 million high-quality reads, each with a distinct molecular identifier, were randomly selected from each sample. Instead of being binned into consensus sequences, reads that shared molecular identifiers were thrown out. MiTCR, set to a Q25 quality threshold and the strictest error-elimination algorithm, was used for CDR3 identification, clonotype clustering and error correction. A nonparametric unseen species model with Euler transformation was used to estimate lower-bound total TCR beta diversity. TCRdb trimmed the raw reads at Q25, called clones with MiXCR and kept productive beta chains. Entries that share a CDR3 protein sequence are merged under the most common genes and DNA. The V and J calls, along with clone size, are taken from TCRdb and not from the paper's own processing. The sample records more than 650,000 distinct CDR3 sequences, about a quarter of which are singletons. Under 3% of the sample goes to the ten largest clones.

The data were obtained in a study of blood T cells in healthy people across ages (dated by TCRdb to 2014 to 2015). Looking at the study overall: In model experiments, roughly one uniquely barcoded TCR beta cDNA molecule per two T cells was captured by template switching. For two donors (one aged 18 to 29 and one aged 80 or older), the study analyzed two additional independent replicas of 1 million unique cDNA reads from the same blood draw. The study measured age-related changes in TCR beta repertoire diversity using deep sequencing normalized with unique cDNA molecular identifiers. The donors were divided into four age groups: young (average around 15 years), middle-aged (about 39), aged (around 67) and long-lived (82).

CDR3 length: 16 amino acids, cysteine to phenylalanine. This entry keeps only the CDR3 DNA: 48 bases, framed from base 1. After removal of 6 bases from V and 0 bases from J, the junction retains 11 bases not matched to a gene. Looking up the germline V gene (reference sequence) yields CDR1 DFQATT and CDR2 SNEGSKA. The donors were roughly 40 Caucasian individuals from Russia, aged 6 to 90 years, who were systemically healthy. Each donor gave ten milliliters of peripheral blood, drawn into EDTA-treated Vacutainer tubes. Ficoll-Paque density-gradient centrifugation was used to isolate PBMCs, with at least 7 million per sample. Trizol reagent was used to extract total RNA from the PBMCs, yielding at least 5.5 micrograms per sample. For every donor, an aliquot of PBMCs went through flow cytometry to measure the percentages of naive CD45RAhigh/CD27high T cells. What the research found in general, with its limitations: Because the CMV infection status of the donors was unknown, age-related changes in expanded clonotypes may potentially have been confounded. Observed TCR beta diversity per million T cells fell roughly linearly with age, and a significant reduction was already apparent by age approximately 41. The long-lived group showed more naive CD4+ T cells, fewer expanded clones and increased TCR diversity than the aged group, suggesting age selection. A strong correlation was found between observed TCR beta diversity and the percentage of naive T cells measured by flow cytometry. Estimates of total diversity based on one million sequenced T cells were considered lower bounds and underestimates. Bulk unsorted PBMC profiling prevented conclusive comparison of naive and antigen-experienced compartments.

These data also formed part of another study, on T cells of mothers and their children. The second publication reports: The donors were nine systemically healthy Caucasian individuals, made up of three mothers and their six children. cDNA synthesis consumed the entire amount of extracted RNA, loaded at 1.5 ug RNA in each 15 ul reaction. Sample barcodes and 2-4 random nucleotides were added via the M1S primer in the second PCR. Over 8 million TCR beta CDR3 reads came from each mother, compared with approximately 3.1 million reads from each child. Thymic selection similarly shapes TCR recombination output in related and unrelated pairs, with minor effect from inherited differences. Normalized repertoire overlap in related mother-child pairs was always slightly higher than in unrelated mother-child pairs, but the difference was never significant. No persistent microchimeric T cell clones were detected, at a sensitivity of roughly 99 clones per million clonotypes. Deep NGS was used in the study to compare the TCR beta repertoires of mothers and children and to look for features that separate related mother-child pairs from unrelated individuals. The mean age was approximately 41 +/- 4 years for the mothers and approximately 11 +/- 4 years for the children. After adapters were ligated using NEBNext reagents, the libraries underwent 100+100 nt paired-end sequencing on an Illumina HiSeq 2000. Mother and child libraries were prepared a month apart and sequenced in separate runs to prevent cross-contamination. Each donor had between roughly 500,000 and 2,200,000 distinct TCR beta clonotypes identified. Naive TCR beta clonotypes were estimated from low-frequency clonotypes matched to each donor's FACS-determined naive share, without sorting.

This clonotype originated in a boy between 10 and 17 years old in good health. The sequenced sample was blood. The chain joins TRBV20-1 to TRBJ1-3, and TRBD1 matches 7 of the central bases. The CDR3 sequence is CSAPRDSSFSGNTIYF. The nucleotide sequence is TGCAGTGCGCCCAGGGACAGCAGCTTCTCTGGAAACACCATATATTTT.